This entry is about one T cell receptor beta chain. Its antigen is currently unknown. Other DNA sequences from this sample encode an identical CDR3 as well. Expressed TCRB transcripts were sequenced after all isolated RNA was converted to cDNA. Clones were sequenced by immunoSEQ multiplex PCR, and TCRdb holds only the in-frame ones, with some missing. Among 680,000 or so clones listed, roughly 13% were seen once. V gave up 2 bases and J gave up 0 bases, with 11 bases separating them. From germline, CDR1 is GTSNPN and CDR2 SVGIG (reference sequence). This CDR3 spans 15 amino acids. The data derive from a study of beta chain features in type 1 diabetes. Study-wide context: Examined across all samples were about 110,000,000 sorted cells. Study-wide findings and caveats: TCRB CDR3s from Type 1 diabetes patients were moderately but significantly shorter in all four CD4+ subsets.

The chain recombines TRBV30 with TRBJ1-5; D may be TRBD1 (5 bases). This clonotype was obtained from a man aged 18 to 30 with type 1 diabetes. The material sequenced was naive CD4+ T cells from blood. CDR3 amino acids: CAWSMGLNSNQPQHF. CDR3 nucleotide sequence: TGTGCCTGGAGTATGGGGCTTAATAGCAATCAGCCCCAGCATTTT.